The clone carrying this T cell receptor (beta chain) appeared a few times. The sample originates from a study of T-cell reconstitution after alpha-beta-depleted transplantation in children. CDR1 MNHEY and CDR2 SMNVEV come from the germline V gene (reference sequence). This CDR3 is 16 amino acids long. The junction had 5 bases not matched to a gene; V was cut back by 2 bases and J by 1 base. Researchers prepared the TCRbeta library using unique molecular identifiers, the study reports. TCRdb analysed the PCR reads with MiXCR anew, one entry per CDR3 protein. This sample yields roughly 100,000 distinct CDR3 sequences, of which 7% to 8% are seen a single time; about a sixth belongs to the top ten.

The sample in question was PBMCs, obtained before TCRalphabeta/CD19-depleted stem cell transplant. The sequence came from a boy aged 2 to 9 with acute lymphoblastic leukemia, due to receive a stem cell transplant. The rearrangement links TRBV27 to TRBJ1-2; 9 bases align to TRBD1. In DNA, the CDR3 is TGTGCCAGCAGTTTAGTGGGGACAGGGTTTAACTATGGCTACACCTTC. It yields the protein CASSLVGTGFNYGYTF.